This TCR beta chain was captured in a study of blood T cells in healthy people across ages. Study outcomes and limitations: Observed TCR beta diversity per million T cells went down as age went up. This fall followed a roughly linear course with age. Long-lived donors exceeded aged donors in naive CD4+ cells and diversity. The lack of PBMC sorting stopped any conclusive naive versus antigen-experienced comparison.

V was shortened by 3 bases and J by 5 bases, with 16 bases between the two germline ends. This CDR3 region has 15 residues. Germline lookup yields CDR1 SNHLY and CDR2 FYNNEI. Each donor was a healthy Caucasian individual from Russia, aged roughly 6 to 95. In its sample, this clonotype was seen a few times. Its antigen remains unknown. A J-beta primer mix and a sample-barcoded 5' primer were used in a second PCR of roughly 6 to 12 cycles. TCRdb reprocessed the 5' RACE reads via MiXCR and lists one record per CDR3 protein. The sample holds some 1.1 million distinct CDR3 sequences, 35% to 40% seen once. The sample was blood. This TCR derives from a man aged 18 to 29 in good health. V and J are TRBV2 and TRBJ1-2, with D hard to call. CDR3 residues: CASSELRIERYGYTF. The CDR3 DNA is TGTGCCAGCAGTGAGTTACGGATCGAAAGATATGGCTACACCTTC.